Below, 7 T cell receptor beta chains from the same sample are listed, as sequenced in a study of graft-versus-host responses after intestinal transplantation. The assay was immunoSEQ multiplex PCR, and TCRdb's table has in-frame clones only and misses some. The sample has about 15,000 clones, approximately 89% seen once. Sequenced material: bone marrow, taken around 120 days after intestinal transplantation. The receptors shown here come from a human patient who received an intestinal transplant, so some T cells may come from the graft donor.

The genes are TRBV6-1 and TRBJ2-7; a weak D match, TRBD2 (7 bases). CDR3 size: 15 residues. The germline V gene encodes CDR1 MNHNS and CDR2 SASEGT. The V end was cut by 0 bases, the J end by 3 bases, with 12 bases between. CDR3 coding DNA: TGTGCCAGCAGTGAAGCGAGGGGGGGGAGCTACGAGCAGTACTTC. The encoded protein is CASSEARGGSYEQYF.

J is TRBJ1-1 and V is TRBV27; D perhaps matches TRBD1 (5 bases). Germline assignment: CDR1 MNHEY and CDR2 SMNVEV (reference sequence). V shed 3 bases and J shed 8 bases, with 13 bases lying between them. The CDR3 is 13 residues long. The CDR3 sequence is CASSFSAGREAFF. In DNA, the CDR3 is TGTGCCAGCAGTTTTTCGGCAGGGCGAGAAGCTTTCTTT.

This chain connects TRBV30 to TRBJ2-1, with D maybe TRBD2 (5 bases). V lost 1 base and J 3 bases, leaving 13 bases between the germline ends. The CDR3 is 15 residues long. Germline lookup yields CDR1 GTSNPN and CDR2 SVGIG (reference sequence). CDR3 nucleotides: TGTGCCTGGAGTGCGCCGGGAAGCGACTACAATGAGCAGTTCTTC. It yields the protein CAWSAPGSDYNEQFF.

The chain is built from TRBV27 and TRBJ2-3; D remains ambiguous. The CDR3 extends over 17 amino acids. Trimming took 2 bases from V and 0 from J, leaving 15 bases between them. The germline V gene has CDR1 MNHEY and CDR2 SMNVEV (reference sequence). The CDR3 DNA is TGTGCCAGCAGTTTAAAGTCTCCATTAGGGAGCACAGATACGCAGTATTTT. Translation: CASSLKSPLGSTDTQYF.

The V and J genes are TRBV4-1 and TRBJ2-7, with TRBD1 matching over 7 bases. There are 16 residues in the CDR3. The V gene end was trimmed by 4 bases and the J gene end by 5 bases; junction bases not matched to a gene: 14. From germline, CDR1 is MGHRA and CDR2 YSYEKL. CDR3 residues: CASSLKPTGPTHEQYF. CDR3 nucleotide sequence: TGCGCCAGCAGCCTAAAGCCGACAGGGCCAACCCACGAGCAGTACTTC.

This sequence joins TRBV10-3 and TRBJ2-7; either TRBD1 or TRBD2 may supply D (5 bases each). The V gene's germline CDR1 is ENHRY and CDR2 SYGVKD. This CDR3 spans 15 amino acids. V lost 4 bases to trimming and J lost 4 bases, with 17 bases between them. The chain's CDR3 is CAISAGPGGAYEQYF. CDR3 nucleotides: TGTGCCATCAGTGCCGGCCCTGGGGGAGCTTACGAGCAGTACTTC.

The chain is built from TRBV5-4 and TRBJ1-4, with D possibly TRBD1 on 5 matching bases. The germline CDR1 and CDR2 sequences are SGHNT and YYREEE (reference sequence). The CDR3 totals 14 residues. The V end lost 3 bases, the J end lost 6 bases, and 12 bases lay between the germline ends. CDR3 coding DNA: TGTGCCAGCAGCTCCTTGGGGCCAGATGAAAAACTGTTTTTT. Protein sequence: CASSSLGPDEKLFF.